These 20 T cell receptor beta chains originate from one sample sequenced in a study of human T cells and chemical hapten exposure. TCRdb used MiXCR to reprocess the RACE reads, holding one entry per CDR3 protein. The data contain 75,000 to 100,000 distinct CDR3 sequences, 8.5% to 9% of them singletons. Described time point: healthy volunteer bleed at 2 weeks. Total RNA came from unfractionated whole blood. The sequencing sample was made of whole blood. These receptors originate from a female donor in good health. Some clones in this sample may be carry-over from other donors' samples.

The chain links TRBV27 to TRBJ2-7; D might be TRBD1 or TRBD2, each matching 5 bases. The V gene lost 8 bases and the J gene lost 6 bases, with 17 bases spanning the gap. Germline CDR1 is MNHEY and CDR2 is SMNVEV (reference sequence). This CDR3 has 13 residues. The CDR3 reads CASSGDQKGEQYF. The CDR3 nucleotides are TGTGCCAGCTCCGGGGACCAGAAGGGCGAGCAGTACTTC.

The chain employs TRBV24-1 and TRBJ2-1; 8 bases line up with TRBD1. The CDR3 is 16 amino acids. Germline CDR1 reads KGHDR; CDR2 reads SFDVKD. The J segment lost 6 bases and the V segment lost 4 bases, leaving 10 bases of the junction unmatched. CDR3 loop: CATSEPRGRGFNEQFF. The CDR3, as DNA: TGTGCCACCAGTGAGCCCAGGGGGCGAGGTTTCAATGAGCAGTTCTTC.

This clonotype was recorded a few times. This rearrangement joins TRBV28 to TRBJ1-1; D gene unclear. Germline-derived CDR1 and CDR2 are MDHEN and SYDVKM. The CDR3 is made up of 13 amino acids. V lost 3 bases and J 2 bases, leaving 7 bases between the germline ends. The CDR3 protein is CASSFPLNTEAFF. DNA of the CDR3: TGTGCCAGCAGTTTCCCCCTTAACACTGAAGCTTTCTTT.

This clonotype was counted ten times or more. The CDR3 nucleotides are TGCAGTATTCCCTCTAGCGGAAAATCAACCGGGGAGCTGTTTTTT. Protein: CSIPSSGKSTGELFF. V is TRBV20-1 and J is TRBJ2-2; 7 bases match TRBD2. The J segment lost 5 bases and the V segment lost 8 bases, leaving 14 bases of the junction unmatched. The CDR3 consists of 15 residues. Germline V gene lookup returns CDR1 DFQATT and CDR2 SNEGSKA (reference sequence).

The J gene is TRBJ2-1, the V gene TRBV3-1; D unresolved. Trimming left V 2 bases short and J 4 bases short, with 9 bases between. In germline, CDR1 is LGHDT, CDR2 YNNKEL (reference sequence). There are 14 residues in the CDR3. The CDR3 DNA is TGTGCCAGCAGCCAATTTGCAGTTTACAATGAGCAGTTCTTC. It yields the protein CASSQFAVYNEQFF.

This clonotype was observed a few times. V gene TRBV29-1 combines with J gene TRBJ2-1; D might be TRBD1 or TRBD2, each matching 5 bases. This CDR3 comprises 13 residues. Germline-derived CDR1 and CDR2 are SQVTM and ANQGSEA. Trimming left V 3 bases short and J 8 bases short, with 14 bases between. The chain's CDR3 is CSVDQGPGDEQFF. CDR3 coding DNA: TGCAGCGTTGACCAGGGTCCCGGGGATGAGCAGTTCTTC.

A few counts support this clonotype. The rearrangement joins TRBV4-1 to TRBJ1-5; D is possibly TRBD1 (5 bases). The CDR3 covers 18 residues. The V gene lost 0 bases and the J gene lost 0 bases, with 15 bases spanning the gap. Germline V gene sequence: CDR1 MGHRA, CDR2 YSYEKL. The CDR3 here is CASSQDIGGLYSNQPQHF. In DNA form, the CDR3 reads TGCGCCAGCAGCCAAGATATCGGGGGACTTTATAGCAATCAGCCCCAGCATTTT.

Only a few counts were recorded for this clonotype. CDR3 nucleotide sequence: TGCAGCGTTGAGGACCCTAGAGTCGAGCAGTTCTTC. Translated: CSVEDPRVEQFF. The genes are TRBV29-1 and TRBJ2-1; D gene ambiguous. Trimming left V 3 bases short and J 10 bases short, with 13 bases between. The CDR3 consists of 12 residues. CDR1 is SQVTM, CDR2 ANQGSEA, per germline.

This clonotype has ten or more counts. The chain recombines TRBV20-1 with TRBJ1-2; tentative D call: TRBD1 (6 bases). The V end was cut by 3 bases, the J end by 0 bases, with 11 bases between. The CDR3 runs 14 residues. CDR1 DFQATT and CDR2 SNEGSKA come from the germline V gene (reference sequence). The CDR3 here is CSARRQATNYGYTF. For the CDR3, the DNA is TGCAGTGCTAGGCGACAGGCCACTAACTATGGCTACACCTTC.

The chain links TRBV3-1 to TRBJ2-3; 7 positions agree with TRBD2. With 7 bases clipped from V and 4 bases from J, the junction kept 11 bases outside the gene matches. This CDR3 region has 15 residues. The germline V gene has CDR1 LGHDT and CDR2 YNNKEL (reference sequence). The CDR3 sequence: CASTSRLREADTQYF. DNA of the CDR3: TGTGCCAGCACCTCACGGCTCCGGGAGGCAGATACGCAGTATTTT.

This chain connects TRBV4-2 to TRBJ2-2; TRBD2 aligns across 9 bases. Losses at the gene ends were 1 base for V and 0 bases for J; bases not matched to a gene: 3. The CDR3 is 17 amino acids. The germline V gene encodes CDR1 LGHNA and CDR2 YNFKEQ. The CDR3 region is CASSQVGTSSNTGELFF. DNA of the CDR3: TGTGCCAGCAGCCAAGTTGGGACTAGCTCGAACACCGGGGAGCTGTTTTTT.

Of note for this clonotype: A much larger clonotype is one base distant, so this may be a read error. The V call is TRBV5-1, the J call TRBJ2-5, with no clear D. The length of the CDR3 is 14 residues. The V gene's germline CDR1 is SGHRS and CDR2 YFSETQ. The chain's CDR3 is CAGSLAADRETQYF. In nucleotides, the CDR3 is TGCGCCGGCAGCTTGGCGGCAGATCGAGAGACCCAGTACTTC.

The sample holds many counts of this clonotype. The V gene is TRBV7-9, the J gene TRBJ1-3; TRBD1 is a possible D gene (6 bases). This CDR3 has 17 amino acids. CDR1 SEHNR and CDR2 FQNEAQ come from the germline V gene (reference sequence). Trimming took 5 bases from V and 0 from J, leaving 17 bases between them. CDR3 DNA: TGTGCCAGCAGCCGAGGTACAGGGCAAGACTCTGGAAACACCATATATTTT. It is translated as CASSRGTGQDSGNTIYF.

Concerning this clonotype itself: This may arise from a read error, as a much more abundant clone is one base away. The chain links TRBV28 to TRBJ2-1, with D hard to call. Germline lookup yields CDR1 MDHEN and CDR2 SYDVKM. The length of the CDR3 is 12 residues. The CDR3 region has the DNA TGTGCCAGCAGTTTGGGCAGTAATGGGCAGTTCTTC. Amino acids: CASSLGSNGQFF. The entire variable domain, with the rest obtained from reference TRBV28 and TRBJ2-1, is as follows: DVKVTQSSRYLVKRTGEKVFLECVQDMDHENMFWYRQDPGLGLRLIYFSYDVKMKEKGDIPEGYSVSREKKERFSLILESASTNQTSMYLCASSLGSNGQFFGPGTRLTVL.

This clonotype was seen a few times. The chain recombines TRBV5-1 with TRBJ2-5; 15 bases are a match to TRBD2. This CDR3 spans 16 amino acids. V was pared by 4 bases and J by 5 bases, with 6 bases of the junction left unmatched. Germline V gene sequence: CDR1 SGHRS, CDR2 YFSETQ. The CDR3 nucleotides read TGCGCCAGCAGCCCGGGACTAGCGGGAGGCCCGGAGACCCAGTACTTC. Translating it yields CASSPGLAGGPETQYF.

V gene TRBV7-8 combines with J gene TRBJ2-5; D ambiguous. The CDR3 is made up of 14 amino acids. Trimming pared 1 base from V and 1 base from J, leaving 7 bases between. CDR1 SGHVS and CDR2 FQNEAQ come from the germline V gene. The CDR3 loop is CASSLVQSQETQYF. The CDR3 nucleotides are TGTGCCAGCAGCTTAGTGCAGTCCCAAGAGACCCAGTACTTC.

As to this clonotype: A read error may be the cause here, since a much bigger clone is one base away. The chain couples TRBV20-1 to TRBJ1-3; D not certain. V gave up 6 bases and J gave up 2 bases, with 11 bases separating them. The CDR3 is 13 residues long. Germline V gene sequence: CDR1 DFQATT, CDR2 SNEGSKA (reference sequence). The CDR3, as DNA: TGCAGTGCAACCGCACGTACTGGAAACACCATATATTTT. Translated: CSATARTGNTIYF.

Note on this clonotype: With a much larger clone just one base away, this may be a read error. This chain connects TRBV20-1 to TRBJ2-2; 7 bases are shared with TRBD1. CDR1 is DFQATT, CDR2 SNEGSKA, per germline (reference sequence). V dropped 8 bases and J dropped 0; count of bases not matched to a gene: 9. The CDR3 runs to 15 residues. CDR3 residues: CSTRGDRSNTGELFF. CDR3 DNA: TGCAGTACCAGAGGGGACAGATCGAACACCGGGGAGCTGTTTTTT.

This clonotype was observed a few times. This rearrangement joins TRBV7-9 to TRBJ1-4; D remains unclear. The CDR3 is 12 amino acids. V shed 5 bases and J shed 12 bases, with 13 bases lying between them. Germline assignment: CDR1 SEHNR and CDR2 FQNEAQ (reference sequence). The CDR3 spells CASSRGRGELFF. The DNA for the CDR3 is TGTGCCAGCAGCCGAGGGCGGGGTGAACTGTTTTTT. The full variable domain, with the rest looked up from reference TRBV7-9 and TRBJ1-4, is DTGVSQNPRHKITKRGQNVTFRCDPISEHNRLYWYRQTLGQGPEFLTYFQNEAQLEKSRLLSDRFSAERPKGSFSTLEIQRTEQGDSAMYLCASSRGRGELFFGSGTQLSVL.

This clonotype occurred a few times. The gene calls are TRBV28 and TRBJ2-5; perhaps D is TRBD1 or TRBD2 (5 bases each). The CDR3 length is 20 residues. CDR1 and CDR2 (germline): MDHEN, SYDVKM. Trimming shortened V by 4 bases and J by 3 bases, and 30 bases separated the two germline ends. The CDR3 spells CASSSPYDSWGEVQKETQYF. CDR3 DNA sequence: TGTGCCAGCAGTTCCCCCTACGACAGCTGGGGAGAAGTACAAAAAGAGACCCAGTACTTC.